This T cell receptor beta chain was sequenced during a study of T cells in Graves' hyperthyroidism and ophthalmopathy. This CDR3 region has 13 residues. CDR1 is DFQATT and CDR2 is SNEGSKA in the germline V gene (reference sequence). The TCR beta CDR3 regions underwent amplification using RNA transcripts as the source. HTBI primers were the set used in a first-round RT-PCR of the TCR CDR3. Each CDR3 protein is one row after TCRdb ran MiXCR on the multiplex PCR reads. The data hold hundreds of thousands of distinct CDR3 sequences, with roughly 20% observed a single time. The study left out patients who had uncontrolled infection, other autoimmune disease, pregnancy or lactation. The sample of blood was obtained at first hyperthyroidism diagnosis (before any ophthalmopathy symptoms). This clonotype turned up a few times. At one of its ends the junction is not consistent with the germline gene, which may arise from a read error.

The V and J genes are TRBV20-1 and TRBJ2-7; TRBD1 is a possible D gene (6 bases). The receptor comes from a woman between 50 and 59 years old with Graves' hyperthyroidism that later progressed to Graves' ophthalmopathy. The sample comprised blood. The CDR3 DNA follows: TGCAGTGCTACCGGGACACTCTCCCACGAGCAGTACTTC. Amino acids: CSATGTLSHEQYF.